The clone carrying this TCR beta chain showed up many times. Its antigen remains unknown. There were TCR beta CDR3 regions amplified from RNA transcripts. First-round RT-PCR with HTBI primers amplified the TCR CDR3 region. TCRdb reprocessed the multiplex PCR reads via MiXCR and lists one record per CDR3 protein. The table includes about 400,000 distinct CDR3 sequences, roughly 14% detected once. Diagnostic decisions used clinical symptoms, serum thyroxine and TRAb, thyroid ultrasound and orbital computed tomography. V lost 6 bases and J lost 3, with 11 bases in between. CDR3 length: 13 amino acids. CDR1 is SNHLY, CDR2 FYNNEI, per germline. This entry is derived from a study of T cells in Graves' hyperthyroidism and ophthalmopathy. General study points: Also found in blood were most expanded thyroid clonotypes above 0.001.

Material: blood. This clonotype originated in a woman aged 18-29 years with Graves' hyperthyroidism. The chain couples TRBV2 to TRBJ2-5; D uncertain. CDR3: CASSRNSEETQYF. DNA for the CDR3: TGTGCCAGCAGCCGAAACAGCGAAGAGACCCAGTACTTC.